This T cell receptor beta chain emerged from a study of cytomegalovirus exposure and HLA in healthy donors. Study results and limitations: Per a later analysis, HLA-associated TCR beta chains showed more clonal expansion than other, equally common TCR beta chains. The study assumed roughly uniform donor sequencing depth for presence/absence analyses. Donor immune exposure was known only as CMV serostatus. TCR beta V- and J-gene trimming was later associated with a missense DCLRE1C variant.

Germline V gene lookup returns CDR1 MNHEY and CDR2 SVGAGI. There are 15 residues in the CDR3. The ends were cut back, 0 bases at V and 3 bases at J, with 9 bases in the middle. This clone has just one count. Its specificity is not known. PCR was performed using 60 Vbeta and 13 Jbeta primers. Sequencing used immunoSEQ multiplex PCR; TCRdb keeps in-frame clones, though not all of them. This sample has some 120,000 clones, with 74% found just once. Sequencing used PBMCs. The V and J genes are TRBV6-5 and TRBJ1-5; D not resolved. The TCR was taken from a man aged 35 to 55 in good health and CMV-seropositive. The CDR3 loop is CASSYSRADNQPQHF. CDR3 bases: TGTGCCAGCAGTTACTCGAGGGCAGACAATCAGCCCCAGCATTTT.